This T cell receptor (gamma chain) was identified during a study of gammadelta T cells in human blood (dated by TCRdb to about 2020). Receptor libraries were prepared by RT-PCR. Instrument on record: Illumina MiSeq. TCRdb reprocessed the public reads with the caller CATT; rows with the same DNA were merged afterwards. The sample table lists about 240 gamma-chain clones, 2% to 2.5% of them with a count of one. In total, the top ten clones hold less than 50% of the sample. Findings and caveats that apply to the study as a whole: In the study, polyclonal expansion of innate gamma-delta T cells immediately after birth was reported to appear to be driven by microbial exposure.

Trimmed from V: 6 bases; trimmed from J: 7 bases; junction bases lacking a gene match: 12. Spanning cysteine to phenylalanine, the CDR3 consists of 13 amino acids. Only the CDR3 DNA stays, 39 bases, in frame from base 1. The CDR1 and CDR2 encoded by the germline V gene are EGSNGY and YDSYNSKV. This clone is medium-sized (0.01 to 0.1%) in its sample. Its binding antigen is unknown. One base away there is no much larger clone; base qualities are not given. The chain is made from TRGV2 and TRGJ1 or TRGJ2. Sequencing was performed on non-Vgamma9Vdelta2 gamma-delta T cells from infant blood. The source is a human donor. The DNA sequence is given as TGTGCCACCTGGAGTCCAGGGGGGTATAAGAAACTCTTT. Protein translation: CATWSPGGYKKLF.